These 21 T cell receptor beta chains came from one sample sequenced in a study of T cells after yellow fever vaccination. MiXCR, applied by TCRdb to the 5' RACE reads, yields one record per CDR3 protein. Seen here are about 220,000 distinct CDR3 sequences, roughly 3% observed once, and the top ten hold under 3.5%. The starting material was CD4+ T cells sorted from PBMCs, obtained 10 days after the yellow fever booster vaccination. The receptor source for this set is a man aged 18 to 29 who received the YFV17D yellow fever vaccine.

The chain couples TRBV19 to TRBJ2-1; 15 bases agree with TRBD2. The germline CDR1 and CDR2 sequences are LNHDA and SQIVND (reference sequence). The CDR3 consists of 17 residues. V shed 5 bases and J 6 bases; nucleotides not matched to a gene: 8. The CDR3 region has the DNA TGTGCCAGTAGTGGGGGACTAGCGGGGGGATACGTCAATGAGCAGTTCTTC. Amino acid sequence: CASSGGLAGGYVNEQFF.

Notes on this clonotype: A junction end diverges from the germline sequence, so it may reflect a read error. This chain joins TRBV6-5 and TRBJ1-5, with 8 positions matching TRBD1. The CDR3 length is 14 residues. CDR1 and CDR2 (germline): MNHEY, SVGAGI. The CDR3 sequence: CASSMTGVEQPLHF. CDR3 sequence (DNA): TGTGCCAGCAGTATGACAGGGGTCGAGCAGCCCCTGCATTTT.

The rearrangement links TRBV5-6 to TRBJ1-2; D possibly corresponds to TRBD1 (5 bases). The CDR3 contains 14 residues. Trimming took off 9 bases at V and 2 bases at J, with 17 bases between the two ends. Germline CDR1 SGHDT, CDR2 YYEEEE. The CDR3 nucleotides read TGTGCCACCTCACTTCGAGGGGCAAACTATGGCTACACCTTC. Protein product: CATSLRGANYGYTF.

This clonotype was picked up a small number of times. The chain carries TRBV11-2 and TRBJ2-5, with 8 bases that match TRBD2. The length of the CDR3 is 20 residues. V lost 2 bases, J lost 5 bases, and 22 bases stayed unmatched. Germline V gene lookup returns CDR1 SGHAT and CDR2 FQNNGV. CDR3 in amino acids: CASSLNRPGGQVFKTETQYF. CDR3 in DNA: TGTGCCAGCAGCTTAAATAGGCCGGGGGGGCAAGTATTCAAGACGGAGACCCAGTACTTC. Full variable domain (missing parts from reference TRBV11-2 and TRBJ2-5): EAGVAQSPRYKIIEKRQSVAFWCNPISGHATLYWYQQILGQGPKLLIQFQNNGVVDDSQLPKDRFSAERLKGVDSTLKIQPAKLEDSAVYLCASSLNRPGGQVFKTETQYFGPGTRLLVL.

The sample holds many counts of this clonotype. This chain joins TRBV4-1 and TRBJ1-1, with 8 bases lining up with TRBD1. The CDR3 covers 18 residues. Trimming cost V 4 bases and J 1 base; bases outside gene matches: 14. The germline gives CDR1 MGHRA, CDR2 YSYEKL. The CDR3 is CASSRLPGTGATNTEAFF. CDR3 sequence (DNA): TGCGCCAGCAGCCGATTGCCCGGGACAGGTGCTACGAACACTGAAGCTTTCTTT.

In its sample, this clonotype was seen a few times. The gene calls are TRBV18 and TRBJ2-1, with 7 positions matching TRBD2. Trimming at V came to 1 base and at J to 5 bases, leaving 5 bases not matched to a gene. The CDR3 contains 15 residues. Germline values: CDR1 KGHSH, CDR2 LQKENI. The CDR3 DNA reads as TGTGCCAGCTCACCACGGGGGGGATTAAACAATGAGCAGTTCTTC. Protein product: CASSPRGGLNNEQFF.

This clonotype was detected a few times. V usage is TRBV12-3 or TRBV12-4 and J usage is TRBJ1-4; 9 positions match TRBD1. With V trimmed by 6 bases and J by 8 bases, 7 bases remained unmatched. The CDR3 spans 14 residues. CDR3 nucleotides: TGTGCCAGCAGATTACAGGGGGCGCGGGAAAAACTGTTTTTT. This sequence encodes CASRLQGAREKLFF.

There are many counts of this clonotype. The J gene is TRBJ2-7, the V gene TRBV30; D is possibly TRBD1 or TRBD2 (6 bases each). The germline V gene has CDR1 GTSNPN and CDR2 SVGIG (reference sequence). The V end lost 6 bases, the J end lost 2 bases, and 14 bases lay between the germline ends. The length of the CDR3 is 13 residues. The DNA of the CDR3 is TGTGCCTGTTCGAGGGGGGTACCCTACGAGCAGTACTTC. This encodes CACSRGVPYEQYF. Combining the CDR3 with reference TRBV30 and TRBJ2-7 gives the whole variable domain SQTIHQWPATLVQPVGSPLSLECTVEGTSNPNLYWYRQAAGRGLQLLFYSVGIGQISSEVPQNLSASRPQDRQFILSSKKLLLSDSGFYLCACSRGVPYEQYFGPGTRLTVT.

This chain uses TRBV4-2 with TRBJ2-1; TRBD2 matches at 11 bases. J lost 8 bases, V lost 1 base, and 10 bases had no gene match. The germline V gene has CDR1 LGHNA and CDR2 YNFKEQ. The CDR3 totals 17 residues. For the CDR3, the DNA is TGTGCCAGCAGCCAAGGGCTAGCGGGGGGACAGGGCGATGAGCAGTTCTTC. Amino acid sequence: CASSQGLAGGQGDEQFF.

This clonotype was observed at least ten times. The chain is built from TRBV5-1 and TRBJ2-3, with 9 bases aligning to TRBD2. This CDR3 has 15 residues. The V gene end was trimmed by 2 bases and the J gene end by 2 bases; junction bases not matched to a gene: 3. Looked up from germline, CDR1 is SGHRS and CDR2 is YFSETQ. DNA of the CDR3: TGCGCCAGCAGCTTTCTAGCGGGGACCACAGATACGCAGTATTTT. Amino acid sequence: CASSFLAGTTDTQYF.

This clonotype showed up many times. The rearrangement joins TRBV7-2 to TRBJ2-7; weak D call: TRBD2 (6 bases). CDR1 and CDR2 (germline): SGHTA, FQGNSA. The CDR3 runs to 11 residues. Trimming took 11 bases from V and 5 from J, leaving 13 bases between them. For the CDR3, the DNA is TGTGCCTCCGGGAGTTTCAACGAGCAGTACTTC. As protein: CASGSFNEQYF. Looking up the rest from reference TRBV7-2 and TRBJ2-7 gives the full variable domain: GAGVSQSPSNKVTEKGKDVELRCDPISGHTALYWYRQSLGQGLEFLIYFQGNSAPDKSGLPSDRFSAERTGGSVSTLTIQRTQQEDSAVYLCASGSFNEQYFGPGTRLTVT.

This clonotype appeared a few times. The J gene is TRBJ1-1, the V gene TRBV6-2 or TRBV6-3; tentatively, D is TRBD1 (6 bases). CDR3 length: 14 amino acids. V lost 8 bases to trimming and J lost 6 bases, with 19 bases between them. Looked up from germline, CDR1 is MNHEY and CDR2 is SVGEGT. In nucleotides, the CDR3 is TGTGCCAGCTCGAGGTCAGGGGTAAGGCCTGAAGCTTTCTTT. As protein: CASSRSGVRPEAFF.

Only a few counts were recorded for this clonotype. V gene TRBV11-1 combines with J gene TRBJ1-5; D is perhaps TRBD1 (5 bases). V was cut by 5 bases and J by 5 bases, with 13 bases left in between. This CDR3 comprises 14 residues. Germline V gene sequence: CDR1 SGHAT, CDR2 FQDESV (reference sequence). CDR3 nucleotides: TGTGCCAGCAGCCCCGGGGGATGGGATCAGCCCCAGCATTTT. This translates into CASSPGGWDQPQHF. Drawing the rest from reference TRBV11-1 and TRBJ1-5, the complete variable domain is EAEVAQSPRYKITEKSQAVAFWCDPISGHATLYWYRQILGQGPELLVQFQDESVVDDSQLPKDRFSAERLKGVDSTLKIQPAELGDSAMYLCASSPGGWDQPQHFGDGTRLSIL.

This clonotype occurred many times. The V and J genes are TRBV5-1 and TRBJ2-1; D not resolved. V was cut by 0 bases and J by 6 bases, with 10 bases left in between. The CDR3 is made up of 14 amino acids. Germline values: CDR1 SGHRS, CDR2 YFSETQ. CDR3 sequence reads: CASSLGAVANEQFF. CDR3 DNA: TGCGCCAGCAGCTTGGGGGCCGTAGCCAATGAGCAGTTCTTC.

Only a few counts were recorded for this clonotype. This chain joins TRBV7-8 and TRBJ1-4; the D gene is possibly TRBD1 (5 bases). V dropped 4 bases and J dropped 6 bases, with 18 bases sitting between them. This CDR3 has 16 amino acids. Germline CDR1 and CDR2: SGHVS and FQNEAQ. The CDR3 reads CASSSPWPGQDEKLFF. CDR3 nucleotide sequence: TGTGCCAGCAGCTCACCCTGGCCAGGGCAAGATGAAAAACTGTTTTTT. Combining the CDR3 with reference TRBV7-8 and TRBJ1-4 gives the whole variable domain GAGVSQSPRYKVAKRGQDVALRCDPISGHVSLFWYQQALGQGPEFLTYFQNEAQLDKSGLPSDRFFAERPEGSVSTLKIQRTQQEDSAVYLCASSSPWPGQDEKLFFGSGTQLSVL.

This clonotype was recorded many times. This chain connects TRBV4-3 to TRBJ2-4, with a weak D call TRBD1 (6 bases). This CDR3 is built from 17 residues. V was cut by 3 bases and J by 1 base, with 16 bases left in between. Germline V gives CDR1 LGHNA, CDR2 YSLEER. CDR3 sequence (DNA): TGCGCCAGCAGCCAGTTCGGTGGACAGAGGGCCAAAAACATTCAGTACTTC. Translated, it gives CASSQFGGQRAKNIQYF.

This clonotype was picked up a small number of times. The CDR3 region has the DNA TGTGCCAGCAGCTTGGTGTCGGAGCGGGGGGGCTATGAGCAGTTCTTC. Translated, it gives CASSLVSERGGYEQFF. The gene calls are TRBV5-4 and TRBJ2-1; TRBD2 matches at 10 bases. J gave up 8 bases and V 0 bases, and 8 bases lay outside the gene matches. The CDR3 contains 16 residues. Germline V gene data show CDR1 as SGHNT and CDR2 as YYREEE (reference sequence).

The gene calls are TRBV28 and TRBJ2-3; 15 bases map to TRBD2. CDR3 size: 17 residues. Unmatched junction bases numbered 3, after V lost 5 bases and J lost 0 bases. CDR1 is MDHEN and CDR2 is SYDVKM in the germline V gene. In DNA form, the CDR3 reads TGTGCCAGCAGTCGGACTAGCGGGGGGGCTAGCACAGATACGCAGTATTTT. It encodes CASSRTSGGASTDTQYF. Supplemented by reference TRBV28 and TRBJ2-3, the full variable domain reads DVKVTQSSRYLVKRTGEKVFLECVQDMDHENMFWYRQDPGLGLRLIYFSYDVKMKEKGDIPEGYSVSREKKERFSLILESASTNQTSMYLCASSRTSGGASTDTQYFGPGTRLTVL.

The V call is TRBV27, the J call TRBJ1-1, with D perhaps matching TRBD1 (5 bases). Germline assignment: CDR1 MNHEY and CDR2 SMNVEV (reference sequence). The ends were cut back, 6 bases at V and 4 bases at J, with 24 bases in the middle. CDR3 length: 17 amino acids. The CDR3 DNA follows: TGTGCCAGCAGCTACCCCGGGAATCCGACAGTCCGCACTGAAGCTTTCTTT. This translates into CASSYPGNPTVRTEAFF.

This clonotype was seen at least ten times. V and J are TRBV4-2 and TRBJ2-1; no reliable D call. Deletions cut 1 base from V and 1 base from J, with 8 bases between. Germline-derived CDR1 and CDR2 are LGHNA and YNFKEQ. The CDR3 sequence is 15 residues long. The CDR3 nucleotides read TGTGCCAGCAGCCAAGGTGCGGAGTCCTACAATGAGCAGTTCTTC. Its translation: CASSQGAESYNEQFF.

This clonotype came up many times. The J gene is TRBJ2-4, the V gene TRBV5-6; D could derive from TRBD1 or TRBD2 (5 bases each). Germline V gives CDR1 SGHDT, CDR2 YYEEEE. CDR3 length equals 14 residues. The V end lost 4 bases, the J end lost 6 bases, and 14 bases lay between the germline ends. DNA of the CDR3: TGTGCCAGCAGCCGATCCGGGACCCGAAACATTCAGTACTTC. Translation: CASSRSGTRNIQYF.